What follows describes a single TCR beta chain. This clonotype was found many times. Its antigen is not yet known. No much larger clone is present one base from it, and per-base qualities are unavailable. A patient counted as having stable Graves' hyperthyroidism if no progression to ophthalmopathy occurred over 18 months of follow-up. Hyperthyroidism patients were newly diagnosed, with disease duration under 2 months, and aged 18 to 65 years. Any patient with an uncontrolled infection, another autoimmune disease, pregnancy or lactation was excluded. Diagnoses relied on clinical symptoms, serum thyroxine and TRAb, thyroid ultrasound and orbital computed tomography. PBMCs were separated from approximately 9.9 ml of fresh peripheral blood using Ficoll-Paque density gradient centrifugation. Total RNA was extracted using Trizol reagent, and RNA quality was assessed on an Agilent 2100 Bioanalyzer. The data stem from a study of T cells in Graves' hyperthyroidism and ophthalmopathy (dated by TCRdb to 2018 to 2020). For context, the study as a whole: Peripheral blood samples were taken at initial diagnosis, before any treatment was given. According to the paper, TCR Vbeta CDR3 sequencing was carried out on 135 peripheral blood samples, which came from fewer than 50 ophthalmopathy, approximately 72 hyperthyroidism and approximately 17 progressor patients. Following sampling, methimazole starting at 30 mg daily was given to hyperthyroidism patients, and high-dose intravenous methylprednisolone was given to ophthalmopathy patients. Whether ophthalmopathy could be predicted prospectively was tested in an independent validation cohort made up of approximately 19 hyperthyroidism patients plus 17 patients who later progressed to ophthalmopathy. The approximately 98 discovery patients were randomly divided into training and test sets at a 7:3 ratio. In six Graves' hyperthyroidism patients, the study also compared T-cell repertoires from thyroid tissue with T-cell repertoires from blood. To identify TCR V-J signatures that set the groups apart, the researchers used a discovery cohort of 100 patients, made up of 40 to 45 with Graves' ophthalmopathy and 57 with stable Graves' hyperthyroidism. The study at large found these results: In validation, the model predicted progression to ophthalmopathy a median of 6.5 months before onset, with approximately 68% sensitivity and almost 75% specificity. Most expanded thyroid clonotypes (frequency above 0.001) were also found in blood, which suggests that blood repertoires may mirror thyroid immune responses. No statistical method was used to set the sample size in advance, and investigators knew the group allocation. A model built on a 13 V-J signature distinguished ophthalmopathy from stable hyperthyroidism, reaching approximately 89% sensitivity and approximately 81% specificity in cross-validation and 80%/75% in testing.

The CDR3 numbers 14 residues from cysteine through phenylalanine. Here the CDR3 DNA is all that survives: 42 bases in frame from base 1. Trimming accounts for 3 bases at V and 3 bases at J, while the number of junction bases matched to no gene is 4. From the germline V gene, CDR1 is SGHTA and CDR2 is FQGNSA. The TCR beta CDR3 regions were amplified from the RNA transcripts. The first round of RT-PCR for the TCR CDR3 was performed with the HTBI primer set and the Qiagen OneStep RT-PCR kit. The libraries were constructed in a second round of multiplex PCR and then size-selected and purified. Sequencing of the libraries was done on an Illumina HiSeq2000 using paired-end 100 bp reads. For the original study's pipeline: Raw data were processed with SOAPnuke, discarding reads with adapters, uncalled bases, mean Phred below 15, or no exact constant-primer or identifier match. High-quality paired reads were merged with COPE v1.2.5, and unique nucleotide sequences were defined as clonotypes. Clonotypes were aligned to IMGT TRBV, TRBD and TRBJ reference segments using MiTCR v1.1. Only V-J combinations with frequency above 0.0001, covering 99.2% of repertoires, were analysed. The TCS score was defined as F50 (clonal expansion) divided by E x V (chaos), with BLOSUM62-based TCRdist calculated between CDR3 peptides within each V-J. Welch's t-statistics and random forest reduced fewer than 600 V-J features to roughly 13, which were used in a naive Bayes classifier (R e1071). Starting from the raw public reads, TCRdb applied fastp trimming at Q25, assembled clones with MiXCR and retained in-frame beta chains. Duplicate CDR3 protein sequences are folded into a single record with the most common DNA and genes. V and J calls and clone size were set by TCRdb, not the authors. This sample comprises hundreds of thousands of distinct CDR3 sequences, 15% to 18% of them detected only once. Roughly 14% of the sample goes to the ten largest clones.

This sequence originates from a woman aged 18-35 years with Graves' hyperthyroidism. Recombination linked TRBV7-2 to TRBJ2-7; the junction holds 8 bases that match TRBD1. The material sequenced was blood. The DNA sequence reads TGTGCCAGCAGCTTCGACAGGGGCAACTACGAGCAGTACTTC. It codes for CASSFDRGNYEQYF.